The clone carrying this TCR beta chain has a count of ten or more. What it recognizes is unknown. This sample is drawn from a study of CD8 T cells in ankylosing spondylitis. Construction of TCR beta libraries was performed using quantitative 5'-RACE with molecular barcodes. One entry per CDR3 protein results from TCRdb running MiXCR on the 5' RACE reads. The table shows roughly 64,000 distinct CDR3 sequences, with around 6.5% occurring only once. Study-wide findings and caveats: Ankylosing spondylitis blood seemed to carry a telltale TCR beta motif made of fewer than ten highly homologous variants. Matched synovial fluid from ankylosing spondylitis patients was reported to be enriched for disease-linked clones.

The germline CDR1 and CDR2 sequences are MNHEY and SVGEGT. After removal of 6 bases from V and 1 base from J, the junction contained 3 bases not matched to a gene. This CDR3 has 13 residues. The specimen sequenced was synovial fluid, either unsorted or a sorted T cell fraction (not recorded which). V gene TRBV6-2 or TRBV6-3 combines with J gene TRBJ2-7; TRBD1 matches at 7 bases. This sequence originates from a male donor with ankylosing spondylitis. The CDR3 is CASRETGSYEQYF. In DNA, the CDR3 is TGTGCCAGCAGGGAGACAGGGTCCTACGAGCAGTACTTC.